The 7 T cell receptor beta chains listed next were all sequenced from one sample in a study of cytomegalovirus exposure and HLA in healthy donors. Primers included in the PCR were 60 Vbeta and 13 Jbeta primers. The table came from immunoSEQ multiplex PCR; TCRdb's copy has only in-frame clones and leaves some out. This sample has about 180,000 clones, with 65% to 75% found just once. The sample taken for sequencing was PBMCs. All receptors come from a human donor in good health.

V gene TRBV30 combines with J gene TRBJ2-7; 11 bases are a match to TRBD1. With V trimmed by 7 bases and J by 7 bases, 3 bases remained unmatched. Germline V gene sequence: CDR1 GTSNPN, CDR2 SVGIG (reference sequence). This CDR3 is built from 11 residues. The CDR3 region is CASGTGGEQYF. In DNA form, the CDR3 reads TGTGCCTCCGGGACAGGGGGAGAGCAGTACTTC.

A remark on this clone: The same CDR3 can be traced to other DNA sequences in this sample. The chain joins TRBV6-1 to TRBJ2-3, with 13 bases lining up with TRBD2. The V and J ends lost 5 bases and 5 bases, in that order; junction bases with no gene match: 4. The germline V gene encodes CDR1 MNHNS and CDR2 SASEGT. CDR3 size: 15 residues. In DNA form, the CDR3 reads TGTGCCAGCAGTACTAGCGGGGGGGCGGGAGATACGCAGTATTTT. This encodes CASSTSGGAGDTQYF.

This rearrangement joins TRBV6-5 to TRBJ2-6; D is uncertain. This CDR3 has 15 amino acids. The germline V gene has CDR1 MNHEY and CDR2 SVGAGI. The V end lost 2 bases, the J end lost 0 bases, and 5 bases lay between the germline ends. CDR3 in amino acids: CASSYEASGANVLTF. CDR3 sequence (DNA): TGTGCCAGCAGTTACGAGGCCTCTGGGGCCAACGTCCTGACTTTC.

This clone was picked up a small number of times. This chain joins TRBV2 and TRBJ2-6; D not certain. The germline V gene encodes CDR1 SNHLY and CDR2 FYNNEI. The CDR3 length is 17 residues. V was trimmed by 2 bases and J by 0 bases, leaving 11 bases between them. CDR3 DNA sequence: TGTGCCAGCAGTGAAAGACCGGGTAACTCTGGGGCCAACGTCCTGACTTTC. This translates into CASSERPGNSGANVLTF. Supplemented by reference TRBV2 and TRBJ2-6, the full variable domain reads EPEVTQTPSHQVTQMGQEVILRCVPISNHLYFYWYRQILGQKVEFLVSFYNNEISEKSEIFDDQFSVERPDGSNFTLKIRSTKLEDSAMYFCASSERPGNSGANVLTFGAGSRLTVL.

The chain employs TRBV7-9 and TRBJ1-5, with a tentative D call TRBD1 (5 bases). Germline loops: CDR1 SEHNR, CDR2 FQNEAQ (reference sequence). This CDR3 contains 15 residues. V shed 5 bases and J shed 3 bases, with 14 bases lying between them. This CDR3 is CASSLGDSYNQPQHF. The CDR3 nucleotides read TGTGCCAGCAGCCTAGGAGACAGTTACAATCAGCCCCAGCATTTT.

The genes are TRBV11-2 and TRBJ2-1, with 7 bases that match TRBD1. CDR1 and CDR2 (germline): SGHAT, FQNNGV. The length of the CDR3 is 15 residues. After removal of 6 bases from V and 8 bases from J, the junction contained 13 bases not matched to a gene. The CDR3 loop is CASRPTSGGTDEQFF. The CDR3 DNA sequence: TGTGCCAGCAGACCAACCTCAGGGGGTACGGATGAGCAGTTCTTC.

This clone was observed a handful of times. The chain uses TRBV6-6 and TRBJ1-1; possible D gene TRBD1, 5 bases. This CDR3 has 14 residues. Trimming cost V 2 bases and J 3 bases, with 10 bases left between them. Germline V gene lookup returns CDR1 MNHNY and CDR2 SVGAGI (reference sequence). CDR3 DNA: TGTGCCAGCAGTTACCTGGGGGAGGACACTGAAGCTTTCTTT. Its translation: CASSYLGEDTEAFF.